This TCR beta chain was obtained from a study of shared clonotypes between healthy human individuals. For the study at large: Per donor, CD8 memory used one plate, CD8 naive used two, CD4 memory used three and CD4 naive used three.

Here immunoSEQ multiplex PCR was the method, and the copy in TCRdb shows in-frame clones only, minus some. The top ten hold more than 0.95% of the sample, which has about 1,900,000 clones, about 94% seen once. Terminally differentiated effector memory CD45RA+ cells were excluded from the naive CD8 cells, which were CD45RO-negative and positively selected for CCR7. Losses at the gene ends were 5 bases for V and 7 bases for J; bases not matched to a gene: 6. The CDR3 loop spans 15 amino acids. CDR1 SNHLY and CDR2 FYNNEI come from the germline V gene. The chain has TRBV2 and TRBJ2-1, with 12 bases that match TRBD2. Material: naive CD8+ T cells sorted from blood. This TCR was sampled from a man younger than 30 in good health. Here the CDR3 reads CASSLTSGSVNEQFF. The CDR3 region has the DNA TGTGCCAGCAGTTTGACTAGCGGGAGTGTAAATGAGCAGTTCTTC.